These 17 T cell receptor beta chains originate from one sample sequenced in a study of T cell changes during pregnancy in multiple sclerosis. Using immunoSEQ multiplex PCR, the repertoire was profiled, and TCRdb retains in-frame clones only, with some absent. The table records 40,000 to 45,000 clones, approximately 90% of them present only once. This specimen consisted of CD4+ T cells from peripheral blood mononuclear cells, obtained in the first trimester of pregnancy. All receptors derive from a female donor with multiple sclerosis, enrolled in a pregnancy study.

The chain employs TRBV27 and TRBJ2-6, with D uncertain. Germline CDR1 is MNHEY and CDR2 is SMNVEV (reference sequence). V shed 10 bases and J shed 1 base, with 8 bases lying between them. The CDR3 consists of 13 residues. The CDR3 sequence: CAISRSGANVLTF. The CDR3 coding sequence is TGTGCCATATCCAGGTCTGGGGCCAACGTCCTGACTTTC. The full variable domain, with the rest looked up from reference TRBV27 and TRBJ2-6, is EAQVTQNPRYLITVTGKKLTVTCSQNMNHEYMSWYRQDPGLGLRQIYYSMNVEVTDKGDVPEGYKVSRKEKRNFPLILESPSPNQTSLYFCAISRSGANVLTFGAGSRLTVL.

The chain links TRBV7-8 to TRBJ1-5; D is ambiguous. Trimming shortened V by 1 base and J by 10 bases, and 8 bases separated the two germline ends. This CDR3 spans 12 amino acids. Germline CDR1 reads SGHVS; CDR2 reads FQNEAQ. For the CDR3, the DNA is TGTGCCAGCAGCTTAGTCCGGGAACCCCAGCATTTT. Translated, it gives CASSLVREPQHF. Together with reference TRBV7-8 and TRBJ1-5, the CDR3 gives the full variable domain: GAGVSQSPRYKVAKRGQDVALRCDPISGHVSLFWYQQALGQGPEFLTYFQNEAQLDKSGLPSDRFFAERPEGSVSTLKIQRTQQEDSAVYLCASSLVREPQHFGDGTRLSIL.

This chain joins TRBV12-5 and TRBJ1-5, with D hard to call. V shed 1 base and J shed 5 bases, with 3 bases lying between them. The V gene's germline CDR1 is LGHNT and CDR2 FRNRAP. The CDR3 is 12 amino acids. In nucleotides, the CDR3 is TGTGCTAGTGGTTTGGACTATCAGCCCCAGCATTTT. This gives the protein CASGLDYQPQHF.

The genes are TRBV4-3 and TRBJ2-3; 7 nucleotides match TRBD1. V lost 1 base, J lost 6 bases, and 7 bases stayed unmatched. Germline assignment: CDR1 LGHNA and CDR2 YSLEER. The length of the CDR3 is 15 residues. CDR3 residues: CASSQGLQGRDTQYF. CDR3 sequence (DNA): TGCGCCAGCAGCCAAGGTTTACAGGGGCGGGATACGCAGTATTTT.

V gene TRBV2 combines with J gene TRBJ1-1; D is ambiguous. CDR3 length: 14 amino acids. V was cut by 0 bases and J by 6 bases, with 11 bases left in between. The germline V gene encodes CDR1 SNHLY and CDR2 FYNNEI. This CDR3 is CASSEALRESEAFF. The DNA of the CDR3 is TGTGCCAGCAGTGAAGCGCTTCGGGAGTCTGAAGCTTTCTTT.

The chain employs TRBV7-3 and TRBJ2-1, with D hard to call. CDR3 length equals 13 residues. Deletions cut 4 bases from V and 5 bases from J, with 9 bases between. Germline CDR1 and CDR2: SGHTA and FQGTGA. The CDR3 protein is CASSSQMDNEQFF. For the CDR3, the DNA is TGTGCCAGCAGCTCACAAATGGACAATGAGCAGTTCTTC.

V is TRBV7-9 and J is TRBJ2-2; no reliable D call. The V and J ends lost 3 bases and 4 bases respectively, with 9 bases between them. CDR1 and CDR2 from the germline V gene are SEHNR and FQNEAQ (reference sequence). This CDR3 contains 14 residues. Here the CDR3 DNA reads TGTGCCAGCAGCTTTGGCAGTACCACCGGGGAGCTGTTTTTT. Protein product: CASSFGSTTGELFF.

The chain recombines TRBV30 with TRBJ1-5; D might be TRBD1 (5 bases). In germline, CDR1 is GTSNPN, CDR2 SVGIG (reference sequence). The CDR3 sequence is 15 residues long. V was clipped by 2 bases and J by 1 base, with 12 bases between them. The CDR3 spells CAWSFGGASNQPQHF. DNA of the CDR3: TGTGCCTGGAGTTTCGGGGGAGCGAGCAATCAGCCCCAGCATTTT.

This clone appeared a single time. V and J are TRBV7-9 and TRBJ2-7; 8 bases are shared with TRBD1. The J segment lost 5 bases and the V segment lost 1 base, leaving 7 bases of the junction unmatched. Germline CDR1 and CDR2: SEHNR and FQNEAQ (reference sequence). The CDR3 has 15 amino acids. As DNA, the CDR3 is TGTGCCAGCAGCTTAGGGCAGGGGGCCAGGGACGAGCAGTACTTC. It translates to CASSLGQGARDEQYF.

J is TRBJ2-7 and V is TRBV7-2; D may be TRBD2 (5 bases). Germline assignment: CDR1 SGHTA and CDR2 FQGNSA. The CDR3 consists of 14 residues. Trimming removed 5 bases at V and 4 bases at J, with 15 bases between. The CDR3 here is CASSPSWGVYEQYF. The CDR3 coding sequence is TGTGCCAGCAGCCCAAGTTGGGGAGTGTACGAGCAGTACTTC.

This chain's CDR3 is CASRRTPGLPYNEQFF. The CDR3 bases are TGTGCCAGCAGGCGTACCCCGGGACTACCCTACAATGAGCAGTTCTTC. V and J are TRBV7-2 and TRBJ2-1, with TRBD2 matching 7 bases. CDR3 length equals 16 residues. V dropped 6 bases and J dropped 2; count of bases not matched to a gene: 10. In germline, CDR1 is SGHTA, CDR2 FQGNSA.

V and J are TRBV9 and TRBJ2-2; 14 bases match TRBD2. The germline V gene encodes CDR1 SGDLS and CDR2 YYNGEE. The CDR3 has 16 amino acids. With V trimmed by 3 bases and J by 6 bases, 4 bases remained unmatched. CDR3 region: CASSERLAGGPGELFF. In nucleotides, the CDR3 is TGTGCCAGCAGCGAAAGACTAGCGGGAGGGCCCGGGGAGCTGTTTTTT.

The V gene is TRBV7-2, the J gene TRBJ2-3; 10 bases are a match to TRBD2. Germline values: CDR1 SGHTA, CDR2 FQGNSA. The CDR3 is 16 residues long. J gave up 1 base and V 5 bases, and 6 bases lay outside the gene matches. CDR3 nucleotides: TGTGCCAGCAGCCCACACGGGACTAGCGGCACAGATACGCAGTATTTT. It translates to CASSPHGTSGTDTQYF. Using reference TRBV7-2 and TRBJ2-3 for the parts outside the CDR3, the full variable domain is GAGVSQSPSNKVTEKGKDVELRCDPISGHTALYWYRQSLGQGLEFLIYFQGNSAPDKSGLPSDRFSAERTGGSVSTLTIQRTQQEDSAVYLCASSPHGTSGTDTQYFGPGTRLTVL.

This sequence joins TRBV6-5 and TRBJ2-3; maybe TRBD2 (5 bases). The CDR3 covers 14 residues. Looked up from germline, CDR1 is MNHEY and CDR2 is SVGAGI. Between the trimmed V and J ends, which lost 6 bases and 1 base, there was a span of 11 bases. CDR3 DNA sequence: TGTGCCAGCAGCAGCAGCGGAGGCACAGATACGCAGTATTTT. Amino acid sequence: CASSSSGGTDTQYF.

V gene TRBV4-3 combines with J gene TRBJ1-3, with unresolved D. Germline-derived CDR1 and CDR2 are LGHNA and YSLEER. Trimming left V 1 base short and J 0 bases short, with 10 bases between. The CDR3 is made up of 16 amino acids. CDR3 DNA sequence: TGCGCCAGCAGCCAAGGGGAGGCAGCCTCTGGAAACACCATATATTTT. Amino acids: CASSQGEAASGNTIYF.

The chain employs TRBV6-6 and TRBJ2-1; 13 bases are shared with TRBD2. This CDR3 comprises 16 residues. The germline V gene has CDR1 MNHNY and CDR2 SVGAGI (reference sequence). Unmatched junction bases numbered 5, after V lost 5 bases and J lost 4 bases. The CDR3: CASSPRGLAGYNEQFF. The CDR3 DNA follows: TGTGCCAGCAGTCCCCGGGGACTAGCGGGGTACAATGAGCAGTTCTTC.

This sequence joins TRBV19 and TRBJ2-1; 13 bases are a match to TRBD2. The CDR3 is made up of 16 amino acids. Germline-derived CDR1 and CDR2 are LNHDA and SQIVND (reference sequence). V was clipped by 5 bases and J by 9 bases; unmatched bases: 10. CDR3 in DNA: TGTGCCAGTAGTTCCCTTACTAGCGGGAGGGCCGCTGAGCAGTTCTTC. Protein: CASSSLTSGRAAEQFF.